This T cell receptor (beta chain) was sequenced during a study of shared clonotypes between healthy human individuals. CDR3 size: 12 residues. Looked up from germline, CDR1 is SEHNR and CDR2 is FQNEAQ (reference sequence). V was pared by 5 bases and J by 10 bases, with 15 bases between. The data were produced by immunoSEQ multiplex PCR, yet TCRdb's version contains in-frame clones alone and is incomplete. The sample includes 650,000 to 700,000 clones, about 92% of them seen just once. This clone was counted a single time. This sequence originates from a young man in good health. Some clones in this sample may be carry-over from other donors' samples. The genes are TRBV7-9 and TRBJ2-7; D possibly corresponds to TRBD1 (6 bases). Sequenced input: memory CD8+ T cells from PBMCs. Indicated subset: CD45RO+ cells pooled with CCR7-negative TemRA cells. CDR3 in amino acids: CASSLGAFEQYF. CDR3 nucleotide sequence: TGTGCCAGCAGCCTGGGGGCGTTCGAACAGTACTTC.